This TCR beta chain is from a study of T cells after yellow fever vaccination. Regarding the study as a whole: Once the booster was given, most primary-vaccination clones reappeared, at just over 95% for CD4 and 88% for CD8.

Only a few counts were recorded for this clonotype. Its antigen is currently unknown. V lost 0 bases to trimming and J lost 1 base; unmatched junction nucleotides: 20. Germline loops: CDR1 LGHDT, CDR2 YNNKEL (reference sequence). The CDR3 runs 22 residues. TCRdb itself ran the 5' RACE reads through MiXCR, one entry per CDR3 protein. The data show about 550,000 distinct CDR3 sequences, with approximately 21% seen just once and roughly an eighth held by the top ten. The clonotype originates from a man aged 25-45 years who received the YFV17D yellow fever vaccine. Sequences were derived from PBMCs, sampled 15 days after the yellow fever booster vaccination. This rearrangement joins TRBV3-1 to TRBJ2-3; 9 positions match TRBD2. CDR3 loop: CASSQESPNWAGGPWGTDTQYF. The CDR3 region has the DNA TGTGCCAGCAGCCAAGAAAGCCCAAACTGGGCGGGAGGGCCGTGGGGCACAGATACGCAGTATTTT.